The next 6 T cell receptor beta chains were all read from a single sample in a study of CD8 T cells in Susac syndrome. The RNA input was roughly 0.45 to 1 ug, and it was reverse transcribed with random hexamers. MiXCR, run by TCRdb on the immunoSEQ multiplex PCR reads, gives a single entry per CDR3 protein. Of some 120,000 distinct CDR3 sequences in the sample, roughly 96% were seen once. The sequencing sample was made of CD4+ T cells from PBMCs. The receptors here all came from a human donor in good health.

CDR3 coding DNA: TGTGCCAGCAGTGAAGCCCTCCAGGGGGAAGCTTTCTTT. This encodes CASSEALQGEAFF. The rearrangement joins TRBV6-1 to TRBJ1-1, with D tentatively TRBD1 (6 bases). Between the trimmed V and J ends, which lost 0 bases and 8 bases, there was a span of 10 bases. The CDR3 runs to 13 residues. The germline V gene encodes CDR1 MNHNS and CDR2 SASEGT.

The chain employs TRBV7-2 and TRBJ1-2, with 8 bases lining up with TRBD1. Germline V gene data show CDR1 as SGHTA and CDR2 as FQGNSA. The CDR3 length is 14 residues. Trimming at V came to 4 bases and at J to 7 bases, leaving 8 bases not matched to a gene. The CDR3 loop reads CASSSGQASGGYTF. DNA for the CDR3: TGTGCCAGCAGCTCGGGACAGGCCTCGGGTGGCTACACCTTC.

The rearrangement links TRBV7-2 to TRBJ1-5; D may be TRBD1 (5 bases). The CDR3 totals 15 residues. Germline V CDR1 and CDR2: SGHTA, FQGNSA. With 1 base removed from V and 7 bases from J, the gap between germline ends came to 14 bases. In nucleotides, the CDR3 is TGTGCCAGCAGCTTAGTCGCGGGGAGGGGACAGCCCCAGCATTTT. Its protein product is CASSLVAGRGQPQHF.

The J gene is TRBJ2-1, the V gene TRBV5-1, with D perhaps given as TRBD1 or TRBD2 (5 bases each). Trimming left V 4 bases short and J 9 bases short, with 14 bases between. The CDR3 totals 13 residues. Germline CDR1 is SGHRS and CDR2 is YFSETQ. The CDR3 DNA sequence: TGCGCCAGCAGCGTCGGGACGAACACTGAGCAGTTCTTC. Translating gives CASSVGTNTEQFF.

V is TRBV12-3 or TRBV12-4 and J is TRBJ1-5, with no clear D. The length of the CDR3 is 15 residues. Deletions cut 1 base from V and 0 bases from J, with 7 bases between. CDR3 sequence: CASSLGRASNQPQHF. CDR3 DNA: TGTGCCAGCAGTTTAGGCAGAGCTAGCAATCAGCCCCAGCATTTT.

The J gene is TRBJ2-7, the V gene TRBV13, with D tentatively TRBD2 (5 bases). CDR3 length: 14 amino acids. V lost 1 base to trimming and J lost 4 bases, with 11 bases between them. Germline V gives CDR1 PRHDT, CDR2 FYEKMQ (reference sequence). The CDR3 here is CASSLEGVGYEQYF. CDR3 DNA: TGTGCCAGCAGCTTAGAGGGAGTAGGGTACGAGCAGTACTTC.